These 18 T cell receptor beta chains came from one sample sequenced in a study of blood T cells in healthy people across ages. A second PCR, run for about 7 to 11 cycles, used a sample-barcoded 5' primer plus a J-beta primer mix. TCRdb called the 5' RACE reads again in MiXCR, with one record for every CDR3 protein. The sample has approximately 1.5 million distinct CDR3 sequences; approximately 42% are singletons. Specimen: blood. These receptors all come from a woman aged 18-29 years in good health.

The rearrangement joins TRBV20-1 to TRBJ2-3; 10 positions match TRBD2. Germline values: CDR1 DFQATT, CDR2 SNEGSKA (reference sequence). The CDR3 contains 16 residues. V trimming: 8 bases; J trimming: 4 bases; junction bases outside the gene matches: 15. This CDR3 is CSTNQASGGWADTQYF. Here the CDR3 DNA reads TGCAGTACTAATCAGGCTAGCGGGGGTTGGGCAGATACGCAGTATTTT.

This chain uses TRBV12-3 or TRBV12-4 with TRBJ1-6; 8 bases map to TRBD1. CDR3 length equals 15 residues. V lost 0 bases and J lost 10; bases outside the gene matches: 5. For the CDR3, the DNA is TGTGCCAGCAGTTTAGCGGGCAGGGGGCTATCACCCCTCCACTTT. Its translation: CASSLAGRGLSPLHF.

This clonotype was counted only a few times. The V and J genes are TRBV4-3 and TRBJ2-7, with 9 bases fitting TRBD1. The J segment lost 3 bases and the V segment lost 3 bases, leaving 6 bases of the junction unmatched. The CDR3 has 15 residues. Germline CDR1 LGHNA, CDR2 YSLEER. CDR3 amino acids: CASSQDPGQGYEQYF. Written as DNA, the CDR3 is TGCGCCAGCAGCCAGGACCCGGGACAGGGCTACGAGCAGTACTTC.

This clonotype was seen only a few times. The V and J genes are TRBV7-9 and TRBJ1-6, with 12 nucleotides matching TRBD1. V shed 5 bases, J shed 9 bases, and the junction held 5 bases outside the gene matches. The germline V gene has CDR1 SEHNR and CDR2 FQNEAQ (reference sequence). The CDR3 is made up of 15 amino acids. The CDR3 nucleotides read TGTGCCAGCAGCCCGGGGACAGGGGGCGCTTCACCCCTCCACTTT. It encodes CASSPGTGGASPLHF.

V gene TRBV9 combines with J gene TRBJ2-1, with D perhaps being TRBD1 or TRBD2 (7 bases each). The DNA end is a closer match to TRBJ2-7, so the J assignment may be wrong. Germline CDR1 SGDLS, CDR2 YYNGEE. This CDR3 is built from 15 residues. The CDR3 spells CASSLRGGAYNEQYF. The CDR3 DNA sequence: TGTGCCAGCAGCCTCAGGGGGGGGGCCTACAATGAGCAGTACTTC.

This clonotype was seen at least ten times. The V gene is TRBV28, the J gene TRBJ1-2; possible D gene TRBD1, 5 bases. This CDR3 has 13 residues. V lost 3 bases, J lost 8 bases, and 13 bases lay in between. CDR1 is MDHEN and CDR2 is SYDVKM in the germline V gene. This chain's CDR3 is CASSFLGLGGYTF. The CDR3 nucleotides are TGTGCCAGCAGTTTCCTGGGGCTCGGGGGCTACACCTTC.

The chain recombines TRBV20-1 with TRBJ2-3, with 11 nucleotides matching TRBD1. The V and J ends lost 6 bases and 5 bases, in that order; junction bases with no gene match: 7. Germline loops: CDR1 DFQATT, CDR2 SNEGSKA (reference sequence). The CDR3 extends over 14 amino acids. CDR3 in amino acids: CSATGQGAEDTQYF. CDR3 DNA sequence: TGCAGTGCAACAGGACAGGGGGCAGAAGATACGCAGTATTTT.

V usage is TRBV10-3 and J usage is TRBJ2-1; D unclear. Germline assignment: CDR1 ENHRY and CDR2 SYGVKD. V lost 2 bases to trimming and J lost 5 bases, with 10 bases between them. CDR3 length equals 14 residues. The CDR3 coding sequence is TGTGCCATCAGTGAGGCGGCCAGGAACAATGAGCAGTTCTTC. This translates into CAISEAARNNEQFF.

This chain connects TRBV20-1 to TRBJ2-1; no reliable D call. This CDR3 has 11 amino acids. The germline CDR1 and CDR2 sequences are DFQATT and SNEGSKA (reference sequence). V lost 8 bases to trimming and J lost 4 bases, with 9 bases between them. CDR3 loop: CSMSEYNEQFF. As DNA, the CDR3 is TGCAGTATGTCGGAATACAATGAGCAGTTCTTC.

In the case of this clonotype: Mismatch with germline at one junction end may stem from a read error. The chain couples TRBV5-1 to TRBJ1-4; D is perhaps TRBD1 (6 bases). CDR3 length: 15 residues. Germline lookup yields CDR1 SGHRS and CDR2 YFSETQ. CDR3: CANSTEGGVGEKLFF. CDR3 in DNA: TGCGCCAACAGCACGGAAGGGGGGGTTGGGGAAAAACTGTTTTTT. Full variable domain (remainder filled in from reference TRBV5-1 and TRBJ1-4): KAGVTQTPRYLIKTRGQQVTLSCSPISGHRSVSWYQQTPGQGLQFLFEYFSETQRNKGNFPGRFSGRQFSNSRSEMNVSTLELGDSALYLCANSTEGGVGEKLFFGSGTQLSVL.

This clonotype was counted a few times. The CDR3: CSARPGQGQERLFF. The CDR3 DNA sequence: TGCAGTGCCAGGCCGGGACAGGGACAAGAGCGACTGTTTTTT. V usage is TRBV20-1 and J usage is TRBJ1-4; 9 nucleotides match TRBD1. After removal of 6 bases from V and 13 bases from J, the junction contained 15 bases not matched to a gene. Per germline, CDR1 DFQATT and CDR2 SNEGSKA (reference sequence). The CDR3 has 14 amino acids.

V is TRBV5-6 and J is TRBJ2-5, with 9 bases matching TRBD2. The J segment lost 3 bases and the V segment lost 2 bases, leaving 5 bases of the junction unmatched. The V gene's germline CDR1 is SGHDT and CDR2 YYEEEE. This CDR3 is 15 amino acids long. CDR3 protein: CASSFIASGEETQYF. The DNA for the CDR3 is TGTGCCAGCAGCTTTATAGCTAGCGGGGAAGAGACCCAGTACTTC.

The J gene is TRBJ2-1, the V gene TRBV9, with 9 bases matching TRBD1. Germline V gene data show CDR1 as SGDLS and CDR2 as YYNGEE. The CDR3 has 17 amino acids. V was pared by 3 bases and J by 1 base, with 8 bases of the junction left unmatched. The CDR3 is CASSGGHRGLSYNEQFF. The CDR3, as DNA: TGTGCCAGCAGCGGCGGGCACAGGGGGCTTTCCTACAATGAGCAGTTCTTC.

This clonotype has a handful of counts. The gene calls are TRBV7-2 and TRBJ2-5; TRBD2 matches at 10 bases. The J call may be wrong; the DNA end is better matched by TRBJ2-7. In germline, CDR1 is SGHTA, CDR2 FQGNSA. This CDR3 region has 14 residues. DNA of the CDR3: TGTGCCAGCAGCTCTAGCGGGAGTGCGTACGAGCAGTACTTC. Translating it yields CASSSSGSAYEQYF.

This rearrangement joins TRBV5-1 to TRBJ1-1; D not certain. Germline V gene data show CDR1 as SGHRS and CDR2 as YFSETQ. CDR3 size: 14 residues. Trimming pared 6 bases from V and 2 bases from J, leaving 14 bases between. CDR3 residues: CASTEQVANTEAFF. CDR3 coding DNA: TGCGCCAGCACCGAGCAGGTGGCAAACACTGAAGCTTTCTTT.

This clonotype occurred once. The chain recombines TRBV7-8 with TRBJ2-7; D could derive from TRBD1 or TRBD2 (5 bases each). Germline lookup yields CDR1 SGHVS and CDR2 FQNEAQ. The CDR3 extends over 16 amino acids. V shed 4 bases and J shed 1 base, with 17 bases lying between them. CDR3 coding DNA: TGTGCCAGCAGCTGGCTAGGGGCCGAGGGGTCCTACGAGCAGTACTTC. It yields the protein CASSWLGAEGSYEQYF.

This clonotype was recorded once. The gene calls are TRBV9 and TRBJ1-5; D ambiguous. In germline, CDR1 is SGDLS, CDR2 YYNGEE. Trimming pared 1 base from V and 0 bases from J, leaving 5 bases between. The CDR3 has 14 residues. For the CDR3, the DNA is TGTGCCAGCAGCGTAACACCTAGCAATCAGCCCCAGCATTTT. This encodes CASSVTPSNQPQHF.

This clonotype has just a few counts. The genes are TRBV29-1 and TRBJ1-1; D gene unclear. The V end lost 1 base, the J end lost 11 bases, and 17 bases lay between the germline ends. In germline, CDR1 is SQVTM, CDR2 ANQGSEA. The CDR3 loop spans 13 amino acids. The CDR3 DNA reads as TGCAGCGTTGAAGCGCTGCAGGCGATACGGGCTTTCTTT. This translates into CSVEALQAIRAFF.